The clone carrying this T cell receptor beta chain has a count of ten or more. The sample comes from a study of CDR3 diversity in severe acne. TCRdb re-analysed the PCR reads in MiXCR, keeping a single row per CDR3 protein. Here the sample spans roughly 93,000 distinct CDR3 sequences, 45% to 55% being singletons. The ends were cut back, 1 base at V and 11 bases at J, with 27 bases in the middle. This CDR3 contains 17 residues. Germline-derived CDR1 and CDR2 are MNHNS and SASEGT. The material sequenced was blood. The clonotype was recovered from a male donor with severe acne vulgaris. The V call is TRBV6-1, the J call TRBJ2-7; the D gene is possibly TRBD1 (6 bases). CDR3 coding DNA: TGTGCCAGCAGTGAAGATGTGGCAAATTATTACTACGAGGGGGAGTACTTC. Translating it yields CASSEDVANYYYEGEYF.